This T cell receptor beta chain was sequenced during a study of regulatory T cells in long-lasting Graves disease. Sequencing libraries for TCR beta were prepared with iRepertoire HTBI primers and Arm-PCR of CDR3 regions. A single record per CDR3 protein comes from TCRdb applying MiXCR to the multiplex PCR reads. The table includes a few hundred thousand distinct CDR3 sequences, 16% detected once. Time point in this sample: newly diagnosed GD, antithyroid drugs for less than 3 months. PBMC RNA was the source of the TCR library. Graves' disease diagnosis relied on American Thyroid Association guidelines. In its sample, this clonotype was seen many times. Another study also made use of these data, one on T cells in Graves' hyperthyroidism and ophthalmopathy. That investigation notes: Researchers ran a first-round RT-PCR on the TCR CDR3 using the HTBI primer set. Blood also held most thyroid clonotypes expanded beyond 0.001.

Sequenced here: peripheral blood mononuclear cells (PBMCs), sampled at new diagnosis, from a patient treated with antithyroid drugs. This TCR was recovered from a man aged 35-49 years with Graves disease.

CDR3 protein: CASSLGGGRYNEQFF. CDR3 DNA: TGTGCCAGCAGTTTGGGCGGGGGCCGATACAATGAGCAGTTCTTC. The chain employs TRBV28 and TRBJ2-1, with D possibly matching TRBD2 (7 bases). The V end was cut by 3 bases, the J end by 4 bases, with 13 bases between. Germline V lookup: CDR1 MDHEN, CDR2 SYDVKM. CDR3 length equals 15 residues.